This TCR beta chain derives from a study of cytotoxic CD8 clonotypes in ibrutinib-treated CLL. About the research overall: The study included approximately 12 relapsed/refractory and 15 treatment-naive patients; about 18 had IGHV unmutated disease.

This CDR3 has 15 amino acids. V was cut by 0 bases and J by 0 bases, with 9 bases left in between. Germline V gene sequence: CDR1 SGDLS, CDR2 YYNGEE. Repertoires were generated with immunoSEQ multiplex PCR, while TCRdb's copy carries only in-frame clones and drops some. The sample shows 270,000 or so clones, about 72% of them seen only once. In its sample, this clone was seen once. This sequence originates from a human donor with chronic lymphocytic leukemia. The chain carries TRBV9 and TRBJ1-1; D is unclear. The sample here was PBMCs, taken at disease progression, from a patient treated with ibrutinib. CDR3 protein: CASSVGSGMNTEAFF. The CDR3 nucleotides read TGTGCCAGCAGCGTAGGCTCAGGAATGAACACTGAAGCTTTCTTT.